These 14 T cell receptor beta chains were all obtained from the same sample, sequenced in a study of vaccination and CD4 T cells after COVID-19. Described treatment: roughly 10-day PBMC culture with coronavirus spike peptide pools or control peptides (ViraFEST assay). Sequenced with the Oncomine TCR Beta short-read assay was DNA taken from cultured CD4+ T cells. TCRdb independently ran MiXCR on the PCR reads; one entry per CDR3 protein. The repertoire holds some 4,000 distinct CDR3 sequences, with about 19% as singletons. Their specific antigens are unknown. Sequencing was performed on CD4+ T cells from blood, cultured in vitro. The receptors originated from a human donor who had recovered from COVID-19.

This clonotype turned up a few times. CDR3 region: CASSYTGASVNTEAFF. The DNA of the CDR3 is TGTGCCAGCAGCTATACGGGGGCTAGCGTGAACACTGAAGCTTTCTTT. This chain links TRBV6-1 with TRBJ1-1, with a possible D match to TRBD1 (6 bases). The CDR3 length is 16 residues. In germline, CDR1 is MNHNS, CDR2 SASEGT. V was cut by 6 bases and J by 0 bases, with 17 bases left in between.

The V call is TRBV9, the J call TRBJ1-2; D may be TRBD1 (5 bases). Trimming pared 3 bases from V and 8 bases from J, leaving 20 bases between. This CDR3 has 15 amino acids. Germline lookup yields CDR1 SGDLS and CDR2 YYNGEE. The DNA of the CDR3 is TGTGCCAGCAGCGCACAAAACCGGGACTTAGGGGGCTACACCTTC. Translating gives CASSAQNRDLGGYTF.

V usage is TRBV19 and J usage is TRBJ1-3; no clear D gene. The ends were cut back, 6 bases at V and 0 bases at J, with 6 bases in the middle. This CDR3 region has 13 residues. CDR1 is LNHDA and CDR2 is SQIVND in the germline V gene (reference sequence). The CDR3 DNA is TGTGCCAGTAGACAGTCCTCTGGAAACACCATATATTTT. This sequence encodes CASRQSSGNTIYF.

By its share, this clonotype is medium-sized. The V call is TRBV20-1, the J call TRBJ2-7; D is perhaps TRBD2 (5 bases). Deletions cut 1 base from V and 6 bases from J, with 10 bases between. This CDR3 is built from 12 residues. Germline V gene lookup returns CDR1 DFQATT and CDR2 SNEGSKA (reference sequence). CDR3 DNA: TGCAGTGCTAGAGGACTATTGGGCGAGCAGTACTTC. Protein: CSARGLLGEQYF.

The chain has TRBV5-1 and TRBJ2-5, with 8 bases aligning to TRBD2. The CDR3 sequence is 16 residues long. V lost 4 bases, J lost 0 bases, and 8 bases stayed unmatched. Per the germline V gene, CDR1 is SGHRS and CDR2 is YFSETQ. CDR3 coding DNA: TGCGCCAGCAGCATGGGACTAGTCCCGTACCAAGAGACCCAGTACTTC. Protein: CASSMGLVPYQETQYF.

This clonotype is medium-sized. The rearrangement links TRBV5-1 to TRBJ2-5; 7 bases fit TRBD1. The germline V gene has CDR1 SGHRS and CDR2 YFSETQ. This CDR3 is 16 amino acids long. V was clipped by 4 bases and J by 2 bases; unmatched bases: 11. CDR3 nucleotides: TGCGCCAGCAGCCTCCCGACAGGGAATGGACAAGAGACCCAGTACTTC. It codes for CASSLPTGNGQETQYF.

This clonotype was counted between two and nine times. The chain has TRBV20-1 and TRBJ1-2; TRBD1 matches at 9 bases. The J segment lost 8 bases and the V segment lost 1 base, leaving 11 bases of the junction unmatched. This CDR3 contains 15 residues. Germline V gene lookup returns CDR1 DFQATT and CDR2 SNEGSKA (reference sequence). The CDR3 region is CSARVPGQGITGYTF. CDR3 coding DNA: TGCAGTGCTAGAGTCCCGGGACAGGGAATAACCGGCTACACCTTC.

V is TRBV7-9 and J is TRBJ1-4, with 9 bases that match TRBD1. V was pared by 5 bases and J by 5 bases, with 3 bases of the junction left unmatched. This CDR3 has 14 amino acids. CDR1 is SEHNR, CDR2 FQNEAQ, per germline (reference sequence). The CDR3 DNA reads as TGTGCCAGCAGCCTTGGACAGGGGAATGAAAAACTGTTTTTT. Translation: CASSLGQGNEKLFF. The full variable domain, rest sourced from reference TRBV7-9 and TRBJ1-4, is DTGVSQNPRHKITKRGQNVTFRCDPISEHNRLYWYRQTLGQGPEFLTYFQNEAQLEKSRLLSDRFSAERPKGSFSTLEIQRTEQGDSAMYLCASSLGQGNEKLFFGSGTQLSVL.

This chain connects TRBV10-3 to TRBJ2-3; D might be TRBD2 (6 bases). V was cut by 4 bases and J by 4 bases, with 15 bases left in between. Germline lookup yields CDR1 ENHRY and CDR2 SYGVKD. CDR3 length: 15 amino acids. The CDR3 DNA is TGTGCCATCAGTGGGGAGGCGGTGGGGGCAGATACGCAGTATTTT. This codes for CAISGEAVGADTQYF.

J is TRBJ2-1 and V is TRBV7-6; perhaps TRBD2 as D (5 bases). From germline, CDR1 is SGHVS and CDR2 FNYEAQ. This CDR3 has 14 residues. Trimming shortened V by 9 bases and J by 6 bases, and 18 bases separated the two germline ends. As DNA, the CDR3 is TGTGCCAGTGTACTAGGACCGCTTGGCAATGAGCAGTTCTTC. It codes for CASVLGPLGNEQFF.

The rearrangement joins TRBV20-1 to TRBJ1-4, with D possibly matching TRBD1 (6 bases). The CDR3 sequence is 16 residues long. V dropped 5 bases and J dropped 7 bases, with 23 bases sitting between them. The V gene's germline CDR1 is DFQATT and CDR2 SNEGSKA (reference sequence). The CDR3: CSASKGGGSRIEKLFF. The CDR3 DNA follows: TGCAGTGCTTCGAAGGGGGGGGGAAGCAGGATTGAAAAACTGTTTTTT.

The CDR3, as DNA: TGTGCCAGCAGCTTAGCTCGGGTATTTACTAGCGGACAAAACACAGATACGCAGTATTTT. The encoded protein is CASSLARVFTSGQNTDTQYF. This chain uses TRBV7-2 with TRBJ2-3, with 8 bases matching TRBD2. From germline, CDR1 is SGHTA and CDR2 FQGNSA. CDR3 length: 20 amino acids. The junction had 16 bases not matched to a gene; V was cut back by 0 bases and J by 2 bases.

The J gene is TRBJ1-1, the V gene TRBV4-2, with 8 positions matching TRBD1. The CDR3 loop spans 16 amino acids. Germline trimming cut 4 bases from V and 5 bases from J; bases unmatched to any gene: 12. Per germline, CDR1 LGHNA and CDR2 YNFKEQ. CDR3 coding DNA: TGTGCCAGCAGCCCGGATGGCAGGGGGCGCAGGACTGAAGCTTTCTTT. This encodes CASSPDGRGRRTEAFF.

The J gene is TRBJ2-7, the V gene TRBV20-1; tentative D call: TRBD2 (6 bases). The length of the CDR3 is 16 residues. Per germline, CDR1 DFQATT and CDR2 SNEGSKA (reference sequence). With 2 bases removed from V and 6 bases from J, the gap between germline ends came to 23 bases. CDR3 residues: CSARNLDGSGRAEQYF. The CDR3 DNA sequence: TGCAGTGCTAGAAACCTTGATGGTAGCGGACGTGCCGAGCAGTACTTC.